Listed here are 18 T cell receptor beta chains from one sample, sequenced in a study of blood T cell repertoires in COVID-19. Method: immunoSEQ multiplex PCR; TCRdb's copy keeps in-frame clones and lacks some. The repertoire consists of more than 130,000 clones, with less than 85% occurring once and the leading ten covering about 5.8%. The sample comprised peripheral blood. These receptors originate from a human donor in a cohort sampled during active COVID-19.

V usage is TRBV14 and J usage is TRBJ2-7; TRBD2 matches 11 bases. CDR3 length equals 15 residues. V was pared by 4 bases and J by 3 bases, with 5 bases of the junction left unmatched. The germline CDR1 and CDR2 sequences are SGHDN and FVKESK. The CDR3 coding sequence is TGTGCCAGCAGCCCCCGGCTAGCGGGGGGCTACGAGCAGTACTTC. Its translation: CASSPRLAGGYEQYF.

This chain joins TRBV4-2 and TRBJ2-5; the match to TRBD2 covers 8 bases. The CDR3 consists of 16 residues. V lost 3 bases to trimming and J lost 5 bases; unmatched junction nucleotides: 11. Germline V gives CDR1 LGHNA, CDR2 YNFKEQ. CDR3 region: CASSHPAGDVRETQYF. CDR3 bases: TGTGCCAGCAGCCACCCAGCGGGGGATGTCCGGGAGACCCAGTACTTC.

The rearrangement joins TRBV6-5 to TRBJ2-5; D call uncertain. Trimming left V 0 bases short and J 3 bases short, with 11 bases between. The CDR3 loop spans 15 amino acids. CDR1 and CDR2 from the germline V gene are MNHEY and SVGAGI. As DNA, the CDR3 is TGTGCCAGCAGTTACTCGCCGAATAGCAAAGAGACCCAGTACTTC. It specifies CASSYSPNSKETQYF.

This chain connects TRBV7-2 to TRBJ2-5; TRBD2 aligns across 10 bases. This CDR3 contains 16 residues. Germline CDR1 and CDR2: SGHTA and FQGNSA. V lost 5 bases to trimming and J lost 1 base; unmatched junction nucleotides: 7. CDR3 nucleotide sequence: TGTGCCAGCAGCCCAAGGACTAGCGGCCTCCAAGAGACCCAGTACTTC. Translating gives CASSPRTSGLQETQYF.

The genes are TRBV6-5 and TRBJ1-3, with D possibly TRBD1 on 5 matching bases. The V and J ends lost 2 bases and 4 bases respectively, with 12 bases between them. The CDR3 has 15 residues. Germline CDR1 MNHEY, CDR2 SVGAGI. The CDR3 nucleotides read TGTGCCAGCAGTTACCGGGGGACGTCGGGAAACACCATATATTTT. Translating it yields CASSYRGTSGNTIYF.

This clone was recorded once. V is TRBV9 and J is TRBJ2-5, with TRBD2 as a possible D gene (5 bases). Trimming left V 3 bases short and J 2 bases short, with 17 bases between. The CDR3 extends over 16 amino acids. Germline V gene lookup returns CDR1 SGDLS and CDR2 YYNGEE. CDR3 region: CASSGTLGSPQETQYF. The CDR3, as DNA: TGTGCCAGCAGCGGGACGCTTGGGAGCCCACAAGAGACCCAGTACTTC.

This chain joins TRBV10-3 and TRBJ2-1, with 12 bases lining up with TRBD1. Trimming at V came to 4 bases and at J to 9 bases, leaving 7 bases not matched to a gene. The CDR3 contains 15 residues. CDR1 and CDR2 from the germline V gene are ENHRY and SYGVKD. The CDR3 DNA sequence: TGTGCCATCAGTGCTCCGGGACAGGGGGCTTCTGAGCAGTTCTTC. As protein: CAISAPGQGASEQFF.

CDR3 loop: CASKADRGTEAFF. The CDR3 region has the DNA TGTGCCAGTAAAGCAGACAGGGGTACTGAAGCTTTCTTT. The genes are TRBV19 and TRBJ1-1, with 8 bases aligning to TRBD1. This CDR3 is 13 amino acids long. V trimming: 7 bases; J trimming: 5 bases; junction bases outside the gene matches: 6. Germline values: CDR1 LNHDA, CDR2 SQIVND (reference sequence).

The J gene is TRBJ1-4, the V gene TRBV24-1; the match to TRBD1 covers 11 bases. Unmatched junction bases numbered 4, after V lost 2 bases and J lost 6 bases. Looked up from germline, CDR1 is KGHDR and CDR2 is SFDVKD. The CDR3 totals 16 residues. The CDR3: CATSDSGQGADEKLFF. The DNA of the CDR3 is TGTGCCACCAGTGATTCCGGACAGGGGGCGGATGAAAAACTGTTTTTT.

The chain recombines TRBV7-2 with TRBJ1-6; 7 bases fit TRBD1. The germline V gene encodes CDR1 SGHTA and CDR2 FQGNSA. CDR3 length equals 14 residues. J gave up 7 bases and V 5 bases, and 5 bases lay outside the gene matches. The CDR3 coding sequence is TGTGCCAGCAGCATACGACAGGGCAATTCACCCCTCCACTTT. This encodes CASSIRQGNSPLHF.

The CDR3, as DNA: TGTGCCACCAGTGATTTGATTCCTATAGGGGGTTGTAATTCACCCCTCCACTTT. Its protein product is CATSDLIPIGGCNSPLHF. The chain couples TRBV24-1 to TRBJ1-6; D may be TRBD1 (6 bases). In germline, CDR1 is KGHDR, CDR2 SFDVKD. The CDR3 sequence is 18 residues long. Trimming took off 0 bases at V and 6 bases at J, with 17 bases between the two ends.

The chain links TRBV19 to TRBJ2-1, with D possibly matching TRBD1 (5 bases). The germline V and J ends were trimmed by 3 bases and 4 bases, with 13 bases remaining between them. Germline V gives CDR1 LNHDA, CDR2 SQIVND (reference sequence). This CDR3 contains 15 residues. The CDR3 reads CASSMGRRQYNEQFF. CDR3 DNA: TGTGCCAGTAGTATGGGCCGTCGACAGTACAATGAGCAGTTCTTC.

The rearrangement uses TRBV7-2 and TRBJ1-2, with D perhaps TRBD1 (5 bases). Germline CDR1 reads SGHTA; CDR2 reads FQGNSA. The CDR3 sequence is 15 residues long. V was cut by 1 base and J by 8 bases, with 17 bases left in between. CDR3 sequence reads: CASSLVGGDLSGYTF. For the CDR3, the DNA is TGTGCCAGCAGCTTAGTGGGGGGGGATCTCTCGGGCTACACCTTC.

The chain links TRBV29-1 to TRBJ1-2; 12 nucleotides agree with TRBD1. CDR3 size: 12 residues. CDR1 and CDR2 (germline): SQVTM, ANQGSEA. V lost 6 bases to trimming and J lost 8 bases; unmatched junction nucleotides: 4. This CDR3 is CSVRDRGRGYTF. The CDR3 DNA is TGCAGCGTACGGGACAGGGGGCGAGGCTACACCTTC.

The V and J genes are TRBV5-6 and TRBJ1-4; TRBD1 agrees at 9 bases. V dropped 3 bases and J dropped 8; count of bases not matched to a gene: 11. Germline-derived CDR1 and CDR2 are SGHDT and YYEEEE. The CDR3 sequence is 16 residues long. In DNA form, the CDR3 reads TGTGCCAGCAGCTCTCCTGGGGGACAGGGTGAAGAAAAACTGTTTTTT. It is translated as CASSSPGGQGEEKLFF.

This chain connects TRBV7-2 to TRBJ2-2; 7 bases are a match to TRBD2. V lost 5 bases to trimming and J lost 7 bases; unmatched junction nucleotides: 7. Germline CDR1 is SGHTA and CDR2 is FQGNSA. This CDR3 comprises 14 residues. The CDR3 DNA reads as TGTGCCAGCAGCCTAGGGAGGGGTGGCGGGGAGCTGTTTTTT. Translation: CASSLGRGGGELFF.

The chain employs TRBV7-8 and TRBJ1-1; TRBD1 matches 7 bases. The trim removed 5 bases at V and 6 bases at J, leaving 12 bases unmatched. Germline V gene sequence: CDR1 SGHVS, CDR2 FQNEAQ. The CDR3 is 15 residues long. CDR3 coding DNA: TGTGCCAGCAGCCCTAGACAGGGCCCCTCTGCTGAAGCTTTCTTT. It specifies CASSPRQGPSAEAFF.

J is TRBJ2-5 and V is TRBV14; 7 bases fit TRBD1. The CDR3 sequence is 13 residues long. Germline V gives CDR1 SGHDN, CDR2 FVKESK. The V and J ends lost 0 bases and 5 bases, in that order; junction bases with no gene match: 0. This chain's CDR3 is CASSQEQGETQYF. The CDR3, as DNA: TGTGCCAGCAGCCAAGAACAGGGGGAGACCCAGTACTTC.